These 9 T cell receptor beta chains came from one sample sequenced in a study of T cells in Graves' hyperthyroidism and ophthalmopathy. RNA transcripts gave rise to amplified TCR beta CDR3 regions. HTBI primers drove first-round RT-PCR of the TCR CDR3. TCRdb used MiXCR to reprocess the multiplex PCR reads, holding one entry per CDR3 protein. Of 660,000 or so distinct CDR3 sequences in the sample, about a fifth were seen once. Sequencing was performed on blood. Receptors were obtained from a man aged 25 to 45 with Graves' ophthalmopathy.

The sample holds a few counts of this clonotype. V usage is TRBV20-1 and J usage is TRBJ2-7; D remains unclear. CDR3 length: 14 amino acids. The V end was cut by 1 base, the J end by 2 bases, with 12 bases between. The germline V gene encodes CDR1 DFQATT and CDR2 SNEGSKA (reference sequence). DNA of the CDR3: TGCAGTGCTAGAGCGGCAGAGACTCCCTACGAGCAGTACTTC. The encoded protein is CSARAAETPYEQYF.

This clonotype has only one observation. The chain couples TRBV12-3 or TRBV12-4 to TRBJ2-1, with TRBD2 identical over 9 bases. The V and J ends lost 7 bases and 8 bases, in that order; junction bases with no gene match: 6. CDR3 length equals 13 residues. The CDR3 sequence is CASNGLAIHEQFF. The CDR3 nucleotides read TGTGCCAGCAACGGACTAGCGATCCATGAGCAGTTCTTC.

This chain uses TRBV5-6 with TRBJ2-7; TRBD2 agrees at 10 bases. CDR1 is SGHDT and CDR2 is YYEEEE in the germline V gene. Unmatched junction bases numbered 9, after V lost 5 bases and J lost 7 bases. The CDR3 sequence is 14 residues long. The CDR3 sequence: CASSSLAGVREQYF. In DNA form, the CDR3 reads TGTGCCAGCAGTTCTCTAGCGGGAGTGAGGGAGCAGTACTTC.

V usage is TRBV7-2 and J usage is TRBJ2-7; a possible D gene is TRBD2 (7 bases). In germline, CDR1 is SGHTA, CDR2 FQGNSA. The CDR3 spans 17 residues. With 2 bases removed from V and 4 bases from J, the gap between germline ends came to 21 bases. As DNA, the CDR3 is TGTGCCAGCAGCTTAATTTTGGGGGGGCCGTCGGGTTACGAGCAGTACTTC. Translating it yields CASSLILGGPSGYEQYF.

The CDR3 nucleotides are TGTGCCAGCAGCCGGCAGGACCCTTCTATGGAGCAGTACTTC. Protein product: CASSRQDPSMEQYF. This rearrangement joins TRBV5-5 to TRBJ2-7; D is unclear. The CDR3 extends over 14 amino acids. Germline V gene sequence: CDR1 SGHKS, CDR2 YYEKEE (reference sequence). Trimming cost V 4 bases and J 7 bases, with 18 bases left between them.

This clonotype has just a few counts. The chain couples TRBV5-6 to TRBJ2-3; unclear D gene. V was clipped by 0 bases and J by 2 bases, with 7 bases between them. CDR1 and CDR2 (germline): SGHDT, YYEEEE. CDR3 length equals 14 residues. The CDR3 sequence: CASSLGPVTDTQYF. CDR3 nucleotide sequence: TGTGCCAGCAGCTTGGGCCCCGTCACAGATACGCAGTATTTT.

CDR3 in amino acids: CASSLKFGGGRNSYEQYF. The CDR3 DNA reads TGTGCCAGCAGCTTGAAATTTGGGGGAGGCCGTAACTCCTACGAGCAGTACTTC. The chain links TRBV5-6 to TRBJ2-7, with D maybe TRBD2 (6 bases). This CDR3 comprises 18 residues. Germline V gives CDR1 SGHDT, CDR2 YYEEEE. V shed 1 base and J shed 0 bases, with 20 bases lying between them.

The chain uses TRBV7-6 and TRBJ2-7; D gene ambiguous. The CDR3 loop spans 11 amino acids. The V and J ends lost 5 bases and 9 bases respectively, with 11 bases between them. In germline, CDR1 is SGHVS, CDR2 FNYEAQ. The CDR3 DNA follows: TGTGCCAGCAGCCATCCCCTCGGGCAGTACTTC. This codes for CASSHPLGQYF.

CDR3 DNA sequence: TGTGCCATTTACTCTGGGACACTCTACGAGCAGTACTTC. Its translation: CAIYSGTLYEQYF. The chain is built from TRBV10-3 and TRBJ2-7, with D perhaps matching TRBD1 (6 bases). Germline CDR1 and CDR2: ENHRY and SYGVKD. The CDR3 spans 13 residues. Trimming removed 9 bases at V and 3 bases at J, with 15 bases between.